Each of the 30 T cell receptor beta chains below was sequenced from the same sample in a study of blood T cells in healthy people across ages. Primers used in a second PCR of about 7 to 11 cycles were a sample-barcoded 5' primer and a J-beta primer mix. A single record per CDR3 protein comes from TCRdb applying MiXCR to the 5' RACE reads. The sample yields 650,000 to 700,000 distinct CDR3 sequences, about 50% seen once. Sequencing was carried out using blood. All receptors derive from a woman aged 80 or older in good health.

This chain joins TRBV19 and TRBJ2-1; D is perhaps TRBD1 or TRBD2 (5 bases each). Trimming removed 4 bases from V and 2 bases from J, with 9 bases in between. This CDR3 spans 14 amino acids. CDR1 and CDR2 (germline): LNHDA, SQIVND (reference sequence). The DNA for the CDR3 is TGTGCCAGTAGTACATGGGGACCCTACAATGAGCAGTTCTTC. It codes for CASSTWGPYNEQFF.

The chain joins TRBV20-1 to TRBJ1-1; the D is unclear. V was shortened by 6 bases and J by 4 bases, with 15 bases between the two germline ends. Per the germline V gene, CDR1 is DFQATT and CDR2 is SNEGSKA (reference sequence). The CDR3 extends over 13 amino acids. The CDR3 is CSAKDRPLTEAFF. As DNA, the CDR3 is TGCAGTGCCAAGGACCGGCCCCTCACTGAAGCTTTCTTT.

The J gene is TRBJ2-5, the V gene TRBV24-1; the match to TRBD1 covers 9 bases. V was clipped by 4 bases and J by 3 bases; unmatched bases: 14. The germline CDR1 and CDR2 sequences are KGHDR and SFDVKD. The CDR3 has 18 residues. The CDR3 sequence: CATSERTGDFIGEETQYF. The CDR3 DNA reads as TGTGCCACCAGTGAACGGACAGGGGATTTTATAGGGGAAGAGACCCAGTACTTC.

In its sample, this clonotype was seen many times. The chain combines TRBV12-3 or TRBV12-4 with TRBJ2-3; possibly TRBD1 for D (5 bases). The CDR3 sequence is 14 residues long. With 6 bases removed from V and 0 bases from J, the gap between germline ends came to 10 bases. Written as DNA, the CDR3 is TGTGCCAGCAGGTTCAGGGTTAGCACAGATACGCAGTATTTT. It codes for CASRFRVSTDTQYF.

The chain is built from TRBV9 and TRBJ2-1, with 11 bases identical to TRBD2. The CDR3 contains 14 residues. The V gene's germline CDR1 is SGDLS and CDR2 YYNGEE. J was trimmed by 6 bases and V by 6 bases; bases with no gene match: 5. The CDR3 here is CASNSGGAFNEQFF. As DNA, the CDR3 is TGTGCCAGCAATAGCGGGGGGGCCTTCAATGAGCAGTTCTTC.

The chain is built from TRBV29-1 and TRBJ2-1, with 7 bases matching TRBD2. This CDR3 spans 14 amino acids. CDR1 and CDR2 from the germline V gene are SQVTM and ANQGSEA. J was trimmed by 5 bases and V by 3 bases; bases with no gene match: 7. The CDR3 sequence: CSVDGRAGNNEQFF. CDR3 coding DNA: TGCAGCGTTGACGGACGAGCGGGAAACAATGAGCAGTTCTTC.

To note about this clonotype: This may be a read error, as it is one base from a much larger clone. This sequence joins TRBV11-2 and TRBJ2-3; D may be TRBD1 (6 bases). V was cut by 0 bases and J by 2 bases, with 15 bases left in between. Germline CDR1 is SGHAT and CDR2 is FQNNGV. This CDR3 has 17 amino acids. The CDR3 nucleotides read TGTGCCAGCAGCTTAGAAGGGGGAACCACTCACACAGATACGCAGTATTTT. Translating it yields CASSLEGGTTHTDTQYF.

The rearrangement joins TRBV10-3 to TRBJ2-4; TRBD1 might be the D (6 bases). The J call may be incorrect, as the DNA end agrees better with TRBJ2-7. From germline, CDR1 is ENHRY and CDR2 SYGVKD. The CDR3 has 16 amino acids. CDR3 region: CAITNRQAPQSYEQYF. For the CDR3, the DNA is TGTGCCATCACTAATCGACAGGCCCCTCAGTCTTACGAGCAGTACTTC.

V is TRBV3-1 and J is TRBJ2-1; 7 nucleotides line up with TRBD2. Germline trimming cut 0 bases from V and 15 bases from J; bases unmatched to any gene: 5. The length of the CDR3 is 12 residues. CDR1 and CDR2 (germline): LGHDT, YNNKEL (reference sequence). Here the CDR3 reads CASSQEAGRRFF. For the CDR3, the DNA is TGTGCCAGCAGCCAAGAAGCGGGGCGGCGGTTCTTC.

This clonotype occurred many times. The chain is built from TRBV14 and TRBJ1-2; no reliable D call. The CDR3 runs 13 residues. Trimming stripped 1 base from V and 4 bases from J, with 7 bases between. Germline CDR1 SGHDN, CDR2 FVKESK. The CDR3 here is CASSQVPFYGYTF. The CDR3 DNA sequence: TGTGCCAGCAGCCAAGTACCTTTCTATGGCTACACCTTC. The full variable domain, completed using reference TRBV14 and TRBJ1-2, is EAGVTQFPSHSVIEKGQTVTLRCDPISGHDNLYWYRRVMGKEIKFLLHFVKESKQDESGMPNNRFLAERTGGTYSTLKVQPAELEDSGVYFCASSQVPFYGYTFGSGTRLTVV.

This clonotype was detected a few times. The chain joins TRBV5-1 to TRBJ1-1; TRBD1 agrees at 7 bases. Germline trimming cut 1 base from V and 0 bases from J; bases unmatched to any gene: 3. This CDR3 region has 15 residues. Germline V gene lookup returns CDR1 SGHRS and CDR2 YFSETQ. DNA for the CDR3: TGCGCCAGCAGCTTGATGGGACAGATGAACACTGAAGCTTTCTTT. Its translation is CASSLMGQMNTEAFF.

A remark on this clonotype: A much larger clone lies a single base off, so this may be a read error. V is TRBV7-9 and J is TRBJ2-1, with TRBD1 as a possible D gene (5 bases). CDR3 length: 16 amino acids. Germline loops: CDR1 SEHNR, CDR2 FQNEAQ (reference sequence). In DNA, the CDR3 is TGTGCCAGCAGCTTAGAGGGCAGGGTCGGCTACGATGAGCAGTTCTTC. Amino acid sequence: CASSLEGRVGYDEQFF.

The chain joins TRBV7-2 to TRBJ2-7, with TRBD1 as a possible D gene (6 bases). The V end was cut by 5 bases, the J end by 5 bases, with 22 bases between. Per the germline V gene, CDR1 is SGHTA and CDR2 is FQGNSA. CDR3 length: 16 amino acids. In DNA form, the CDR3 reads TGTGCCAGCAGCCACATCCCCCTTACAGGGACCCACGAGCAGTACTTC. Residues: CASSHIPLTGTHEQYF.

Many counts were recorded for this clonotype. The V and J genes are TRBV6-5 and TRBJ2-7; D not resolved. This CDR3 has 15 amino acids. V lost 0 bases, J lost 0 bases, and 9 bases lay in between. Germline lookup yields CDR1 MNHEY and CDR2 SVGAGI. As DNA, the CDR3 is TGTGCCAGCAGTTACTCAGGTTCGAGCTCCTACGAGCAGTACTTC. It yields the protein CASSYSGSSSYEQYF.

J is TRBJ2-1 and V is TRBV6-5; D may correspond to TRBD1 or TRBD2 (7 bases each). The end of the DNA is better explained by TRBJ2-7, so the J call may be wrong. The germline CDR1 and CDR2 sequences are MNHEY and SVGAGI. This CDR3 spans 15 amino acids. CDR3 region: CASRVGGTDFYEQYF. DNA of the CDR3: TGTGCCAGCAGGGTGGGGGGGACAGATTTCTACGAGCAGTACTTC.

In nucleotides, the CDR3 is TGCAGCGTTGGGTTAATGAACACTGAAGCTTTCTTT. It translates to CSVGLMNTEAFF. V and J are TRBV29-1 and TRBJ1-1, with D unclear. The CDR3 is 12 residues long. V was pared by 4 bases and J by 0 bases, with 6 bases between. CDR1 SQVTM and CDR2 ANQGSEA come from the germline V gene.

The J gene is TRBJ2-4, the V gene TRBV7-2; D possibly uses TRBD1 or TRBD2 (6 bases each). In germline, CDR1 is SGHTA, CDR2 FQGNSA. The CDR3 has 14 amino acids. Trimming cost V 2 bases and J 13 bases, with 18 bases left between them. The CDR3 DNA reads TGTGCCAGCAGCTTATATTTGGGGGGCCAAGAGCAGTACTTC. It translates to CASSLYLGGQEQYF.

This clonotype was detected many times. V is TRBV20-1 and J is TRBJ2-7, with D perhaps given as TRBD1 or TRBD2 (5 bases each). This CDR3 comprises 13 residues. V lost 2 bases and J lost 6, with 14 bases in between. Looked up from germline, CDR1 is DFQATT and CDR2 is SNEGSKA (reference sequence). The CDR3 bases are TGCAGTGCTAGATCTTCGGGAAGGGGCGAGCAGTACTTC. Protein: CSARSSGRGEQYF.

CDR3 DNA: TGCGCCAGCAGCTTGGCCCTTGGGGGCACAGTGATAGATACGCAGTATTTT. This translates into CASSLALGGTVIDTQYF. This chain links TRBV5-1 with TRBJ2-3; possible D gene TRBD1, 6 bases. V lost 0 bases, J lost 5 bases, and 19 bases lay in between. This CDR3 spans 17 amino acids. The V gene's germline CDR1 is SGHRS and CDR2 YFSETQ.

This clonotype was found a few times. The chain employs TRBV3-1 and TRBJ2-7, with D uncertain. Germline V gene sequence: CDR1 LGHDT, CDR2 YNNKEL (reference sequence). The CDR3 runs to 17 residues. Trimming pared 0 bases from V and 2 bases from J, leaving 17 bases between. This CDR3 reads CASSQDLNGQDTYEQYF. CDR3 nucleotide sequence: TGTGCCAGCAGCCAAGATCTTAATGGGCAGGATACCTACGAGCAGTACTTC.

The V call is TRBV29-1, the J call TRBJ2-5, with 7 bases matching TRBD1. This CDR3 is built from 14 residues. CDR1 is SQVTM and CDR2 is ANQGSEA in the germline V gene. V trimming: 5 bases; J trimming: 5 bases; junction bases outside the gene matches: 11. CDR3 nucleotides: TGCAGCGTTTCGGACAGGCTACACATGGAGACCCAGTACTTC. It specifies CSVSDRLHMETQYF.

In this sample, this clonotype turned up many times. V gene TRBV29-1 combines with J gene TRBJ2-5, with D possibly TRBD1 on 5 matching bases. The V end lost 5 bases, the J end lost 9 bases, and 13 bases lay between the germline ends. The CDR3 is 11 residues long. Germline-derived CDR1 and CDR2 are SQVTM and ANQGSEA. The CDR3 DNA reads TGCAGCGTTCTGGGGCTTGGGGCCCAGTACTTC. Its translation: CSVLGLGAQYF.

This clonotype was found once. V and J are TRBV20-1 and TRBJ1-5, with D maybe TRBD1 (5 bases). CDR1 is DFQATT, CDR2 SNEGSKA, per germline (reference sequence). V was clipped by 6 bases and J by 6 bases, with 15 bases between them. This CDR3 region has 13 residues. The CDR3 is CSALRGVGQPQHF. The CDR3 DNA reads as TGCAGTGCCCTGCGGGGGGTAGGTCAGCCCCAGCATTTT.

This clonotype occurred many times. In nucleotides, the CDR3 is TGTGCCAGCAGCCAACTAGTATCCACAGATACGCAGTATTTT. The encoded protein is CASSQLVSTDTQYF. The chain employs TRBV11-2 and TRBJ2-3, with D tentatively TRBD2 (5 bases). Trimming took off 5 bases at V and 2 bases at J, with 11 bases between the two ends. This CDR3 spans 14 amino acids. The germline V gene has CDR1 SGHAT and CDR2 FQNNGV.

This clonotype showed up just once. This may be a read error, as it is one base from a much larger clone. The chain uses TRBV5-1 and TRBJ2-3; D remains ambiguous. Germline CDR1 and CDR2: SGHRS and YFSETQ. The CDR3 totals 12 residues. Trimming shortened V by 7 bases and J by 6 bases, and 12 bases separated the two germline ends. The CDR3 loop is CASCKQKDTQYF. CDR3 in DNA: TGCGCCAGCTGTAAACAGAAGGATACGCAGTATTTT.

The V gene is TRBV27, the J gene TRBJ2-6; TRBD1 matches at 8 bases. V was pared by 2 bases and J by 4 bases, with 10 bases of the junction left unmatched. CDR3 length: 18 residues. Germline-derived CDR1 and CDR2 are MNHEY and SMNVEV (reference sequence). CDR3 amino acids: CASSLAGQGTAGANVLTF. In DNA form, the CDR3 reads TGTGCCAGCAGTTTAGCCGGACAGGGTACCGCGGGGGCCAACGTCCTGACTTTC. The whole variable domain, remainder taken from reference TRBV27 and TRBJ2-6, is EAQVTQNPRYLITVTGKKLTVTCSQNMNHEYMSWYRQDPGLGLRQIYYSMNVEVTDKGDVPEGYKVSRKEKRNFPLILESPSPNQTSLYFCASSLAGQGTAGANVLTFGAGSRLTVL.

This clonotype showed up just a few times. CDR3: CASRRDAEAFF. The CDR3 DNA reads TGTGCCAGCCGGAGGGACGCTGAAGCTTTCTTT. The chain joins TRBV3-1 to TRBJ1-1, with a tentative D call TRBD1 (5 bases). This CDR3 comprises 11 residues. Germline-derived CDR1 and CDR2 are LGHDT and YNNKEL (reference sequence). The V end was cut by 8 bases, the J end by 6 bases, with 10 bases between.

This sequence joins TRBV7-9 and TRBJ1-1, with a weak D call TRBD1 (6 bases). Germline assignment: CDR1 SEHNR and CDR2 FQNEAQ (reference sequence). The V gene lost 2 bases and the J gene lost 3 bases, with 13 bases spanning the gap. CDR3 length equals 15 residues. The DNA for the CDR3 is TGTGCCAGCAGCTTAAGGGGGGTGGGGGACACTGAAGCTTTCTTT. This gives the protein CASSLRGVGDTEAFF.

The chain employs TRBV6-2 or TRBV6-3 and TRBJ2-2; 11 bases agree with TRBD1. Germline assignment: CDR1 MNHEY and CDR2 SVGEGT. With V trimmed by 6 bases and J by 0 bases, 9 bases remained unmatched. This CDR3 region has 18 residues. CDR3 in amino acids: CASRFTLGQGANTGELFF. CDR3 DNA sequence: TGTGCCAGCAGATTCACCCTGGGACAGGGGGCGAACACCGGGGAGCTGTTTTTT.

This chain uses TRBV20-1 with TRBJ2-1, with 11 nucleotides matching TRBD2. The J call may be wrong; the DNA end is better matched by TRBJ2-7. Germline CDR1 reads DFQATT; CDR2 reads SNEGSKA (reference sequence). The CDR3 covers 15 residues. The CDR3 loop reads CSARFLAGGYNEQYF. CDR3 coding DNA: TGCAGTGCTAGGTTCTTAGCGGGAGGGTACAATGAGCAGTACTTC.